This TCR beta chain was captured by sequencing in a study of Graves' ophthalmopathy and Graves' hyperthyroidism. This clonotype appeared many times. From RNA, the CDR3 regions of TCR beta chains were amplified and sequenced. Amplification began with first-round RT-PCR using HTBI primers, then second-round multiplex PCR was performed. Each CDR3 protein is one row after TCRdb ran MiXCR on the multiplex PCR reads. This table holds about 600,000 distinct CDR3 sequences, about two fifths found once. Deletions cut 3 bases from V and 7 bases from J, with 10 bases between. CDR1 and CDR2 from the germline V gene are WNHNN and SYGVQD (reference sequence). The CDR3 covers 12 residues. Eligible hyperthyroidism cases comprised new diagnoses of under 2 months' duration in individuals aged 18 to 65.

The chain recombines TRBV10-1 with TRBJ2-7, with unresolved D. The receptor comes from an adult man with Graves' hyperthyroidism. Specimen: peripheral blood or thyroid tissue (not recorded which). CDR3 bases: TGCGCCAGCAGTGAAAACCGGAGAGAGCAGTACTTC. It codes for CASSENRREQYF.